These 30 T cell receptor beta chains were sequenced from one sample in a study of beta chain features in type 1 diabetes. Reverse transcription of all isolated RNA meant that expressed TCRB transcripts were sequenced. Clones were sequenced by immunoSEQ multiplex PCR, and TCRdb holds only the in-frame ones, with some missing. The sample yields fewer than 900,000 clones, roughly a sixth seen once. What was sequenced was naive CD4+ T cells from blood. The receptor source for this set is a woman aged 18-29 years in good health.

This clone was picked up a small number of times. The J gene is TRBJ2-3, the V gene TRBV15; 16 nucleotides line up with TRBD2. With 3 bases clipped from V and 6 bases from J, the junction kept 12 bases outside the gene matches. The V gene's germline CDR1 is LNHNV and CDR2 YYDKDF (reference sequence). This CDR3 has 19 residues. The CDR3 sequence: CATSSSIPGTSGRVDTQYF. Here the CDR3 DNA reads TGTGCCACCAGCAGTTCCATCCCCGGGACTAGCGGGAGGGTGGATACGCAGTATTTT.

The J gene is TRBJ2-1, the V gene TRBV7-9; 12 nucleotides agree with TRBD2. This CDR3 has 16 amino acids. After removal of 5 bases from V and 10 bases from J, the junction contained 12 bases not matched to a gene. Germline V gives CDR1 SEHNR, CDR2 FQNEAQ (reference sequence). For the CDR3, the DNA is TGTGCCAGCAGCCCCCCCAGACTAGCGGGAGTATACGAGCAGTTCTTC. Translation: CASSPPRLAGVYEQFF.

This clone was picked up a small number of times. The CDR3 nucleotides read TGTGCCAGCAGGGCTTTTAAGGGTGAGAACACTGAAGCTTTCTTT. This encodes CASRAFKGENTEAFF. The rearrangement joins TRBV7-6 to TRBJ1-1; D not certain. V gave up 6 bases and J gave up 1 base, with 15 bases separating them. The CDR3 is 15 amino acids. Germline V CDR1 and CDR2: SGHVS, FNYEAQ.

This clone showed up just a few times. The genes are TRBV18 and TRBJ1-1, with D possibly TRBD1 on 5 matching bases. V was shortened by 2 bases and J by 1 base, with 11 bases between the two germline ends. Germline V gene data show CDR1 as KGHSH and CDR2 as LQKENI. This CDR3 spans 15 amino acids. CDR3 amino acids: CASSPFGGENTEAFF. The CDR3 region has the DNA TGTGCCAGCTCACCATTCGGGGGTGAGAACACTGAAGCTTTCTTT.

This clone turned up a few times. The chain's CDR3 is CASSPYRAWGNTIYF. For the CDR3, the DNA is TGCGCCAGCAGCCCCTACCGGGCTTGGGGAAACACCATATATTTT. The chain joins TRBV4-3 to TRBJ1-3; D uncertain. This CDR3 is 15 amino acids long. Germline loops: CDR1 LGHNA, CDR2 YSLEER. The germline V and J ends were trimmed by 4 bases and 4 bases, with 14 bases remaining between them.

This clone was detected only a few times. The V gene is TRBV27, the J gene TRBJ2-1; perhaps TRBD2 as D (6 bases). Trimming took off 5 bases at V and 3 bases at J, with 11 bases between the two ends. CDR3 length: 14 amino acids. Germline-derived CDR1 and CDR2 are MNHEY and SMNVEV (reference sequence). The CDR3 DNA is TGTGCCAGCAGTGGGGACTCCAACTACAATGAGCAGTTCTTC. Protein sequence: CASSGDSNYNEQFF.

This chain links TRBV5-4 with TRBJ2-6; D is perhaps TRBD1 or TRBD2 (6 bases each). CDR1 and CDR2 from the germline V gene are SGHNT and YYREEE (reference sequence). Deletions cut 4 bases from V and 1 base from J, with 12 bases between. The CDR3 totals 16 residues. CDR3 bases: TGTGCCAGCAGCCGCGGAGGGGGATCTGGGGCCAACGTCCTGACTTTC. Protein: CASSRGGGSGANVLTF.

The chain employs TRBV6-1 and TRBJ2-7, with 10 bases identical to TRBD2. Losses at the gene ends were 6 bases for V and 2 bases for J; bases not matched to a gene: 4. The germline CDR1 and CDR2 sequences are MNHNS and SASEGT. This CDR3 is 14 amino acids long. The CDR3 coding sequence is TGTGCCAGCAGGACGCTAGCGGGAGCCTACGAGCAGTACTTC. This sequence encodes CASRTLAGAYEQYF.

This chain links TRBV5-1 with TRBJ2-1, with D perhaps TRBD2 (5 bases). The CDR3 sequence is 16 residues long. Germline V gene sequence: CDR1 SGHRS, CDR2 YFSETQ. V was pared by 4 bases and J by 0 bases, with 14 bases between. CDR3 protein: CASSRGLKLSYNEQFF. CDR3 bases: TGCGCCAGCAGCAGAGGACTGAAACTCTCCTACAATGAGCAGTTCTTC.

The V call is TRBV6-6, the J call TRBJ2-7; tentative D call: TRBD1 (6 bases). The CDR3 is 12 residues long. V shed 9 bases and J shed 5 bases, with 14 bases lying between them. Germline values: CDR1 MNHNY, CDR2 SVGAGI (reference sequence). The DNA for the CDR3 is TGTGCCAGTTCGTACAGGGTTGACGAGCAGTACTTC. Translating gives CASSYRVDEQYF.

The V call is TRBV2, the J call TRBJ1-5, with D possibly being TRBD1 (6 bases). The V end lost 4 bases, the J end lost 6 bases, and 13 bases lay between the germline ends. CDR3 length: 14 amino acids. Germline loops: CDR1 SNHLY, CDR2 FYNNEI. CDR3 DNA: TGTGCCAGCAGTGTCTTGGGGGCGGGTCAGCCCCAGCATTTT. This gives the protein CASSVLGAGQPQHF.

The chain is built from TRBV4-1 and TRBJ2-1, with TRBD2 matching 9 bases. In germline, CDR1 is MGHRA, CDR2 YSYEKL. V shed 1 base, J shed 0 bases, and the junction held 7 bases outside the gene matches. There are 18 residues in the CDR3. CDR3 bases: TGCGCCAGCAGCCAAGGGCTAGCGGGAAGGAGCTCCTACAATGAGCAGTTCTTC. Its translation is CASSQGLAGRSSYNEQFF.

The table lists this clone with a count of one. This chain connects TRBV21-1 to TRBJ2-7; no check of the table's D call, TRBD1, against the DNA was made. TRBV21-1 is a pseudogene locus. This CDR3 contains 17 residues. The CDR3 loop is CASSKGRSRDRQYEQYF. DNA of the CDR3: TGTGCCAGCAGCAAAGGTAGGAGTCGGGACAGACAGTACGAGCAGTACTTC.

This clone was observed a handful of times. The CDR3 spells CSVRRDSSSYEQYF. CDR3 in DNA: TGCAGCGTTCGACGGGATTCGAGCTCCTACGAGCAGTACTTC. This chain uses TRBV29-1 with TRBJ2-7; tentatively, D is TRBD2 (5 bases). V lost 5 bases and J 0 bases, leaving 14 bases between the germline ends. CDR3 length: 14 amino acids. Germline V CDR1 and CDR2: SQVTM, ANQGSEA.

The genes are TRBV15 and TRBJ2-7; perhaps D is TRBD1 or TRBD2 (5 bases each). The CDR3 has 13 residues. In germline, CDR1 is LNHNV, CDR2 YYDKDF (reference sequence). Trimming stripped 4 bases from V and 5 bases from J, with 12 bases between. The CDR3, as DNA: TGTGCCACCAGCACGGGGACGGCGAACGAGCAGTACTTC. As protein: CATSTGTANEQYF.

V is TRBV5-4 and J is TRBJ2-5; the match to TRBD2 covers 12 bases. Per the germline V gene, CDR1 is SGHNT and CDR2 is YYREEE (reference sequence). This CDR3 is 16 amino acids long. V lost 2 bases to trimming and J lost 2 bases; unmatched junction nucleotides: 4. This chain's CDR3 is CASSFNLAGGQETQYF. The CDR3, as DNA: TGTGCCAGCAGCTTTAACCTAGCGGGAGGGCAAGAGACCCAGTACTTC.

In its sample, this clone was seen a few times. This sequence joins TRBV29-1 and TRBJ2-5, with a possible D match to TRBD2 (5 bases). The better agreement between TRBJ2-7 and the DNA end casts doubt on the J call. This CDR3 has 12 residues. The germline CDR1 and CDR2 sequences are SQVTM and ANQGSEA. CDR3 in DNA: TGCAGCGTTGCGGCGGGCTCCTACGAGCAGTACTTC. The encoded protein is CSVAAGSYEQYF.

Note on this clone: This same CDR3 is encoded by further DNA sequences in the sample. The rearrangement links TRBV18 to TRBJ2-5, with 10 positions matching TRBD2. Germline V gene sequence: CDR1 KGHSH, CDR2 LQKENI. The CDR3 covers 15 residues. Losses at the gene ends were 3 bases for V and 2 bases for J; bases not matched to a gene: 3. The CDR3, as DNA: TGTGCCAGCTCACCGTGGACTAGCGGACAAGAGACCCAGTACTTC. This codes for CASSPWTSGQETQYF.

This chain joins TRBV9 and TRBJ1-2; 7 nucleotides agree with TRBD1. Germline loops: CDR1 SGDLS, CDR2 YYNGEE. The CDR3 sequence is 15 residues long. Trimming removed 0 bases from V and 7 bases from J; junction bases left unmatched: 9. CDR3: CASSVASQGLSGYTF. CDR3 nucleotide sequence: TGTGCCAGCAGCGTAGCCTCACAGGGGTTATCTGGCTACACCTTC.

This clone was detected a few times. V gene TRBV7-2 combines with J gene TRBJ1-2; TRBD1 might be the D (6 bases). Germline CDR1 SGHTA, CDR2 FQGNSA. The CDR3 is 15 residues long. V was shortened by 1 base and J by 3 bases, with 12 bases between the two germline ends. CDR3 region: CASSLVAGADYGYTF. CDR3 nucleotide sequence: TGTGCCAGCAGCTTAGTAGCAGGGGCTGACTATGGCTACACCTTC.

The chain's CDR3 is CASSEFMSEGQETQYF. For the CDR3, the DNA is TGTGCCAGCAGTGAATTTATGTCGGAGGGCCAAGAGACCCAGTACTTC. The chain couples TRBV6-1 to TRBJ2-5; TRBD2 might be the D (6 bases). Germline values: CDR1 MNHNS, CDR2 SASEGT. This CDR3 has 16 residues. The V end lost 2 bases, the J end lost 1 base, and 14 bases lay between the germline ends.

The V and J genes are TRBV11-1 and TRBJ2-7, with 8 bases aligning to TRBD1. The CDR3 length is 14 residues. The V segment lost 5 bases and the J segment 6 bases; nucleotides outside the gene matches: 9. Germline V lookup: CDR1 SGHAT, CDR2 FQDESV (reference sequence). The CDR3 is CASSPQGQEIEQYF. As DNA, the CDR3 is TGTGCCAGCAGCCCACAGGGACAGGAGATCGAGCAGTACTTC.

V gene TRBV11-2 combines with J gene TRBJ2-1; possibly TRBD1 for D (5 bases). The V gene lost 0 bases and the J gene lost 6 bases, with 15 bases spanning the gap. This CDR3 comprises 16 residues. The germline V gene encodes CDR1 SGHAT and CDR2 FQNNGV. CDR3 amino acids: CASSLEGMGRSNEQFF. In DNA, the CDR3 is TGTGCCAGCAGCTTAGAGGGAATGGGGCGGTCCAATGAGCAGTTCTTC. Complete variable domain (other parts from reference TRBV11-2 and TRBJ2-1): EAGVAQSPRYKIIEKRQSVAFWCNPISGHATLYWYQQILGQGPKLLIQFQNNGVVDDSQLPKDRFSAERLKGVDSTLKIQPAKLEDSAVYLCASSLEGMGRSNEQFFGPGTRLTVL.

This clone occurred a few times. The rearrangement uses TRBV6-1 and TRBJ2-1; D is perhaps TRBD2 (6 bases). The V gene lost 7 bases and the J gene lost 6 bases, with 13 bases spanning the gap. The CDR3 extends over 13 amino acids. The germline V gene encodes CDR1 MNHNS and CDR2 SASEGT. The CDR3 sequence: CASIVTRSNEQFF. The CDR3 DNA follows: TGTGCCAGCATTGTGACTAGGAGCAATGAGCAGTTCTTC.

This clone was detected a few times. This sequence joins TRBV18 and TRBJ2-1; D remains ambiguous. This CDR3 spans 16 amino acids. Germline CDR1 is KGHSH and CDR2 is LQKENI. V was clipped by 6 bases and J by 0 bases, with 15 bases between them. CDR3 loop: CASSLRSRSSYNEQFF. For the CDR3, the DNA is TGTGCCAGCTCCCTCCGATCACGAAGCTCCTACAATGAGCAGTTCTTC.

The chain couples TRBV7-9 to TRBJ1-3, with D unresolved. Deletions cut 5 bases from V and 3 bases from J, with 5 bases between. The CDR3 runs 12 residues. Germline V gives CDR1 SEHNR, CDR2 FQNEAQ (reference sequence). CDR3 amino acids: CASSGDGNTIYF. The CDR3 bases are TGTGCCAGCAGCGGGGATGGAAACACCATATATTTT.

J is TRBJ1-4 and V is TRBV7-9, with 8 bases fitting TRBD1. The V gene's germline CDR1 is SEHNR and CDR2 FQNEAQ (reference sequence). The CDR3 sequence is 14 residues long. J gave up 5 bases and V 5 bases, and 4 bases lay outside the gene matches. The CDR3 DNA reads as TGTGCCAGCAGCCTGGACAGGGAAAATGAAAAACTGTTTTTT. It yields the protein CASSLDRENEKLFF.

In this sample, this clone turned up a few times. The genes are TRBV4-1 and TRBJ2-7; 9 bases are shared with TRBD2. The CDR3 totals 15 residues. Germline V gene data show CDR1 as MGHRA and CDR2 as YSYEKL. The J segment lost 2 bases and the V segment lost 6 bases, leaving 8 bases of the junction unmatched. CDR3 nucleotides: TGCGCCAGCAGGCTAACTAGCGGGTCCCCCTACGAGCAGTACTTC. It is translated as CASRLTSGSPYEQYF.

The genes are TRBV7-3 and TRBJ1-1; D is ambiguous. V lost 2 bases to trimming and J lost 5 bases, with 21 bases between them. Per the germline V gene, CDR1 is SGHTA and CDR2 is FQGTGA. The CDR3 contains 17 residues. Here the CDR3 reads CASSLSPSSGDKTEAFF. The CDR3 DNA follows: TGTGCCAGCAGCTTATCCCCCTCATCCGGAGACAAGACTGAAGCTTTCTTT.

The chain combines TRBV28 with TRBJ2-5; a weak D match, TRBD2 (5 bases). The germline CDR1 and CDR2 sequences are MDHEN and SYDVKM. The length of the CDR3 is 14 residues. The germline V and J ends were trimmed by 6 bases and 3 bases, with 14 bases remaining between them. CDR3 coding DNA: TGTGCCAGCAGCTCTCCTCCCGGGAAAGAGACCCAGTACTTC. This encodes CASSSPPGKETQYF.